This TCR beta chain was retrieved from a study of Tregs in tolerant kidney transplant recipients (dated 2019 in TCRdb). Regarding the study in general: The study used TCRbeta sequencing to identify donor-specific regulatory T cells before combined kidney and bone marrow transplantation, then tracked those cells after transplant. The paper as a whole reports these results and caveats: Because the study included only a small number of patients, the results must be confirmed in larger populations and under other immunosuppression protocols. Donor-specific Treg expansion was found to exceed global Treg expansion in tolerant patients, suggesting antigen-driven rather than nonspecific expansion. For some patients, the PCR primers changed as time went on, which meant samples from those patients could not be compared with one another at the nucleotide level. Biological reproducibility was not directly addressed, though technical replication error appeared minimal. Expanding Tregs with activated donor B cells appeared to identify the most biologically relevant and donor-specific TCRbeta repertoire.

Based on the germline V gene (reference sequence), the CDR1 and CDR2 sequences are SGHNT and YYREEE. Relative to germline, V is 0 bases shorter and J is 0 bases shorter, with 10 bases between their ends. The CDR3, cysteine through phenylalanine, is 15 amino acids long. The retained sequence is limited to the CDR3, 45 bases, with the frame set at the first base. Transplants used related donors with nonmyeloablative bone marrow transplantation; mixed chimerism was transient in the human trials. Unstimulated Tregs (CD4+CD25+CD127-), CD4+ non-Tregs (CD4+CD25-), CD4 and CD8 cells were FACS-sorted from thawed PBMCs. The patients were a handful of recipients of combined kidney and bone marrow transplants from the ITN036ST trial, and samples were available only for these trial subjects. Healthy control blood was processed by Ficoll density gradient to PBMCs and cryopreserved; patient PBMCs were collected before and after transplant.

In regard to this clone: Its antigen has not been determined. No much larger clone is present one base from it, and per-base qualities are unavailable.

For TCRbeta CDR3 sequencing, genomic DNA was extracted from sorted cells using the QIAGEN DNeasy Blood and Tissue Kit. High-throughput TCRbeta CDR3 sequencing, which included PCR amplification with bias correction and internal controls, was done commercially through immunoSEQ. Concerning the study's data processing: A unique productive TCRbeta sequence was defined by the CDR3 nucleotide sequence when primers matched, and otherwise by the CDR3 amino acid sequence together with the Vbeta and Jbeta genes. To correct for sorting error, sequences found in more than one sorted population at a frequency ratio of 2:1 or less were discarded, and the remaining shared sequences were assigned to the population with the higher frequency. A sequence was defined as donor-reactive if the sequence was expanded at least 5-fold in CFSE-low cells compared with unstimulated cells and had a frequency of at least 0.01% in CFSE-low cells. Jensen-Shannon divergence calculated on the top 100 TCRbeta sequences ranked by frequency was used to measure repertoire divergence. When a sample had multiple sequencing runs, each run was corrected for sorting error separately and the runs were then pooled. TCRdb retrieved this table from immuneACCESS and kept in-frame rearrangements only. Not all clones are present; in checked studies, unresolved V genes account for under half, and no reason is known for the remainder. That table furnishes V, J and clone size, whereas the DNA furnished D and trimming. Recorded for this sample are some 57,000 clones; 90% to 95% of them occurred a single time. Of the sample, approximately 14% is held by the ten largest clones.

The receptor chain draws on TRBV5-4 and TRBJ2-7, and TRBD2 may be the D gene, going by 5 matching bases. Material: CD8+ T cells from blood (PBMCs), obtained 24 months after the transplant. This TCR was sampled from a human patient who received a combined kidney and bone marrow transplant. In patients who had a transplant, some T cells may come from the graft donor. The nucleotide sequence reads as follows: TGTGCCAGCAGCTTGGCCAAAGGGAGCTCCTACGAGCAGTACTTC. This codes for CASSLAKGSSYEQYF.